Ten or more counts support the clone carrying this T cell receptor (beta chain). For TCRbeta, the library was prepared with unique molecular identifiers. One entry per CDR3 protein results from TCRdb running MiXCR on the PCR reads. Among hundreds of thousands of distinct CDR3 sequences listed, over 15% were seen once. This specimen belongs to a study of T-cell reconstitution after alpha-beta-depleted transplantation in children. Trimming removed 0 bases at V and 1 base at J, with 18 bases between. CDR1 LNHNV and CDR2 YYDKDF come from the germline V gene (reference sequence). The CDR3 runs 18 residues.

The clonotype originates from a human donor who donated a stem cell graft to a child with acute myeloid leukemia. The chain couples TRBV15 to TRBJ1-1; possible D gene TRBD1, 5 bases. Material: PBMCs from the stem cell graft donor, obtained from the stem cell graft. CDR3 DNA sequence: TGTGCCACCAGCAGAGATCTTGTCAAGAGGACAACGAACACTGAAGCTTTCTTT. Its protein product is CATSRDLVKRTTNTEAFF.